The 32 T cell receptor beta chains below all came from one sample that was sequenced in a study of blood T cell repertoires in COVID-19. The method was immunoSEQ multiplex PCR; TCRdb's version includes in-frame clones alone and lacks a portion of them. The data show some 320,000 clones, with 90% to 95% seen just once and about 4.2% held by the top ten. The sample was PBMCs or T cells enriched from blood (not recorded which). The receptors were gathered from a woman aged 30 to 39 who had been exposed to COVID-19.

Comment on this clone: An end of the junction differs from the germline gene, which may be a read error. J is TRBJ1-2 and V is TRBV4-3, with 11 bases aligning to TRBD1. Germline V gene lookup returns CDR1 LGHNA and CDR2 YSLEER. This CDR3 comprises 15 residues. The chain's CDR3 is CASSKDGTGGYGYTF. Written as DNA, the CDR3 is TGCGCCAGCAGCAAAGACGGGACAGGGGGCTATGGCTACACCTTC.

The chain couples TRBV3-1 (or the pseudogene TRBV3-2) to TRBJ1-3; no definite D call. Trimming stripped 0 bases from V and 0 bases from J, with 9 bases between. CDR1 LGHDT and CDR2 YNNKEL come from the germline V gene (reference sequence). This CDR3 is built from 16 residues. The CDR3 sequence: CASSQEWASSGNTIYF. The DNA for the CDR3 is TGTGCCAGCAGCCAAGAATGGGCGAGCTCTGGAAACACCATATATTTT.

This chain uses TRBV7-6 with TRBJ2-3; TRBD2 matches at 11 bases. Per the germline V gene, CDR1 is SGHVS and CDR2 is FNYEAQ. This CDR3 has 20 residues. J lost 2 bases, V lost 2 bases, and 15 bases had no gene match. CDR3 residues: CASSLPLAGGGLPPTDTQYF. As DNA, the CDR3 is TGTGCCAGCAGCTTACCTCTAGCGGGGGGCGGGTTGCCTCCCACAGATACGCAGTATTTT.

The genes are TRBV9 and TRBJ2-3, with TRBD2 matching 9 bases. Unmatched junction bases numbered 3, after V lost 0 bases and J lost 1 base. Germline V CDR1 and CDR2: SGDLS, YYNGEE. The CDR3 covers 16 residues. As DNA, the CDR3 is TGTGCCAGCAGCGTAGAGGCTAGCGGGGGCACAGATACGCAGTATTTT. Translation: CASSVEASGGTDTQYF.

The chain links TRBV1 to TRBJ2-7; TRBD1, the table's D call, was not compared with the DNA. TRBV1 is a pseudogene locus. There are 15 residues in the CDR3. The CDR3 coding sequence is TGCACCAGCCGCCTAGTGGGCGCCGACTCCTACGAGCAGTACTTC. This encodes CTSRLVGADSYEQYF.

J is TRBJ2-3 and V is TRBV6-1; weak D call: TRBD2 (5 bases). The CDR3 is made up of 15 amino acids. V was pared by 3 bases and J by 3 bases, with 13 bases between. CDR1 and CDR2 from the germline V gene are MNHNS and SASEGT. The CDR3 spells CASSDPGGKTDTQYF. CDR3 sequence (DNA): TGTGCCAGCAGTGATCCTGGAGGAAAGACAGATACGCAGTATTTT.

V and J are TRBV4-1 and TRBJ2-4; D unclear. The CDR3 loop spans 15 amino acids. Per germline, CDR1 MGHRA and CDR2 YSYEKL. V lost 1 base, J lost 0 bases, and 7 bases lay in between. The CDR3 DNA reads TGCGCCAGCAGCCAAGTATCTTTAGCCAAAAACATTCAGTACTTC. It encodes CASSQVSLAKNIQYF.

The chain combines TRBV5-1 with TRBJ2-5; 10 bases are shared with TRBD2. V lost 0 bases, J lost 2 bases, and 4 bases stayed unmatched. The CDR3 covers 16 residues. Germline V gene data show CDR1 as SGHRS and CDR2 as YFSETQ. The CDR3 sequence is CASSLDLAGGQETQYF. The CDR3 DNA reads TGCGCCAGCAGCTTGGATTTAGCGGGGGGTCAAGAGACCCAGTACTTC.

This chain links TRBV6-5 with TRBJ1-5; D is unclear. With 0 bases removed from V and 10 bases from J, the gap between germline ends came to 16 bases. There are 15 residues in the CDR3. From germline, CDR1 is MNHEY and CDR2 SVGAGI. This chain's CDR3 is CASSYSMPGTGPQHF. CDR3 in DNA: TGTGCCAGCAGTTACTCGATGCCGGGAACCGGTCCCCAGCATTTT.

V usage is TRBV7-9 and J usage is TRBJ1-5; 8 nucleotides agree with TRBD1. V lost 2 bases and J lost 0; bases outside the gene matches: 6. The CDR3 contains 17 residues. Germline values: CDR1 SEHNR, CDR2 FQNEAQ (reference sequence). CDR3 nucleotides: TGTGCCAGCAGCTTAAACAGGGGGGGTCTTAGCAATCAGCCCCAGCATTTT. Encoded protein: CASSLNRGGLSNQPQHF.

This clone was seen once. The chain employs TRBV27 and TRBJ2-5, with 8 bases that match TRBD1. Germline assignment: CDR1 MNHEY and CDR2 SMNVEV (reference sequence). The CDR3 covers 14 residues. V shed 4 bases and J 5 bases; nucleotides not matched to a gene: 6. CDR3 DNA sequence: TGTGCCAGCAGTTCCGCAGGGGGCCAGGAGACCCAGTACTTC. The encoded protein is CASSSAGGQETQYF.

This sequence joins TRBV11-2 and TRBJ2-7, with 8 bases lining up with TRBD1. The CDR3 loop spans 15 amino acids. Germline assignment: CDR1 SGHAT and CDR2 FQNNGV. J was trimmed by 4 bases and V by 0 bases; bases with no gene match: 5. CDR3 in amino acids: CASSLDPGGKYEQYF. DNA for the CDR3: TGTGCCAGCAGCTTAGATCCAGGGGGCAAGTACGAGCAGTACTTC.

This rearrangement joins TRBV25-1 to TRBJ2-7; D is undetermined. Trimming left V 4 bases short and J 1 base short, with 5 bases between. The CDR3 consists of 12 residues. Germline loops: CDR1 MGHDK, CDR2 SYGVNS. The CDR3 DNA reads TGTGCCAGCAGTGTAGTTTCCTACGAGCAGTACTTC. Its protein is CASSVVSYEQYF.

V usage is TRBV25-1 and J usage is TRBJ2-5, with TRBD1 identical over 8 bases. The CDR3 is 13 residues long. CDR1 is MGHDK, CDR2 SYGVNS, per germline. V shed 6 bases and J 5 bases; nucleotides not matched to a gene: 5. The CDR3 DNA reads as TGTGCCAGCAGCGACAGGGGCGTGGAGACCCAGTACTTC. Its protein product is CASSDRGVETQYF.

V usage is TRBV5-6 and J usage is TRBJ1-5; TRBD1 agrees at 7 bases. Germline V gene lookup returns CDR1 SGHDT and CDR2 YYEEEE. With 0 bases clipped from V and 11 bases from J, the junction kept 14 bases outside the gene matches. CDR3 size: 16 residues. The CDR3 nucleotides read TGTGCCAGCAGCTTGGGGGTCGAAGCATCAGGGGGGTCCCAGCATTTT. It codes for CASSLGVEASGGSQHF.

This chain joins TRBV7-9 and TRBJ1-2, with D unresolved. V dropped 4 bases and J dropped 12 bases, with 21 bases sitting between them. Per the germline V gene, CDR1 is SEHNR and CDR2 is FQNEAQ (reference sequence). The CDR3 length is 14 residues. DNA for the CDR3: TGTGCCAGCAGCTCTAACGCGCGGCAGATGCGGAACACCTTC. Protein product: CASSSNARQMRNTF.

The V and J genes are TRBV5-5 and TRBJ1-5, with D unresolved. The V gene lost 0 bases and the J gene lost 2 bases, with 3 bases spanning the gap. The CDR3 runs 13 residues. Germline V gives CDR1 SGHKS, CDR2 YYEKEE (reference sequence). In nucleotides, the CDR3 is TGTGCCAGCAGCTTGGCCGGCAATCAGCCCCAGCATTTT. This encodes CASSLAGNQPQHF.

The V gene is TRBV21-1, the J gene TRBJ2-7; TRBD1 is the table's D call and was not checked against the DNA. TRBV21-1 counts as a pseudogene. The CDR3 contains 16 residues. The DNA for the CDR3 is TGTGCCAGCAGCAAAGTATGGGGGACACAAACCTACGAGCAGTACTTC. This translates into CASSKVWGTQTYEQYF.

The CDR3 nucleotides read TGCGCCAGCAGCTTGGACACGCGGGGGGCGGGTGGCTACACCTTC. Its protein product is CASSLDTRGAGGYTF. The V and J genes are TRBV5-1 and TRBJ1-2; possible D gene TRBD1, 6 bases. The CDR3 consists of 15 residues. Per germline, CDR1 SGHRS and CDR2 YFSETQ. The V end lost 0 bases, the J end lost 7 bases, and 16 bases lay between the germline ends.

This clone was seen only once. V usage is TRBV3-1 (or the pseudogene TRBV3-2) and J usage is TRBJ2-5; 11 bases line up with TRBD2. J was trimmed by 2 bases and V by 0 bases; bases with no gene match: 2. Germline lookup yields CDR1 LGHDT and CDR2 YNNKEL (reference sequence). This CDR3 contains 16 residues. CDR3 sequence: CASSQDVAGGQETQYF. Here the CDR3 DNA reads TGTGCCAGCAGCCAAGACGTAGCGGGGGGGCAAGAGACCCAGTACTTC.

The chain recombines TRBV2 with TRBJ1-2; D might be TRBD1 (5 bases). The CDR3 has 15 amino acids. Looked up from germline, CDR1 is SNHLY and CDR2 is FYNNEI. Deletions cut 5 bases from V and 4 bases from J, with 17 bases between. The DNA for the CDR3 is TGTGCCAGCAGTCGGTCTCAGGGTCACCTCTATGGCTACACCTTC. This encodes CASSRSQGHLYGYTF.

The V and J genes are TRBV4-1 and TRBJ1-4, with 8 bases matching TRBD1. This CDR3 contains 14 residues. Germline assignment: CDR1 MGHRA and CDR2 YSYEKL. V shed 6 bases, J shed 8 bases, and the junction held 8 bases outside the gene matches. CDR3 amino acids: CASRRDRGGEKLFF. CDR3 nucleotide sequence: TGCGCCAGCAGAAGAGACAGGGGAGGCGAAAAACTGTTTTTT.

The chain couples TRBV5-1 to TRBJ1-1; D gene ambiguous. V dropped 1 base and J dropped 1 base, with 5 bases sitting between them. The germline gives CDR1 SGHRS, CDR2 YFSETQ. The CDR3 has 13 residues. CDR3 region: CASSLSPNTEAFF. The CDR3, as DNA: TGCGCCAGCAGCTTGAGCCCGAACACTGAAGCTTTCTTT.

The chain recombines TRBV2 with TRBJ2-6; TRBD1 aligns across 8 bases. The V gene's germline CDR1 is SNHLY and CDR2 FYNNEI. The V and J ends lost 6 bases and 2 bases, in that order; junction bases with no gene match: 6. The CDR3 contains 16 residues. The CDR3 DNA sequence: TGTGCCAGCAGCCCCGGACAGGGCGCTGGGGCCAACGTCCTGACTTTC. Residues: CASSPGQGAGANVLTF.

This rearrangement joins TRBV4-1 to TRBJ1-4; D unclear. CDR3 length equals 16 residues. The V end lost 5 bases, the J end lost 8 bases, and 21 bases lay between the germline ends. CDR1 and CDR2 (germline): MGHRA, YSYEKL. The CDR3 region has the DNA TGCGCCAGCAGCGCCAATTCTGGGCGATTTTGGGAAAAACTGTTTTTT. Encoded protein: CASSANSGRFWEKLFF.

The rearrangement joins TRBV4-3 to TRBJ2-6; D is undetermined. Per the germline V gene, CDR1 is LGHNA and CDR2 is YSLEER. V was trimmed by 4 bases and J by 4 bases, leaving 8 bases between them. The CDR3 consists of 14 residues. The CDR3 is CASSPSVGANVLTF. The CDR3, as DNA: TGCGCCAGCAGCCCCTCGGTAGGGGCCAACGTCCTGACTTTC.

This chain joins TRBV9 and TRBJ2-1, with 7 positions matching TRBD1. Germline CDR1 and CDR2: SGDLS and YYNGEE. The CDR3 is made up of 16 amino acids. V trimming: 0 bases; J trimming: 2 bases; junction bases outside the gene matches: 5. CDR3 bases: TGTGCCAGCAGCGTAGGGGTAGGGGGCGCCTACAATGAGCAGTTCTTC. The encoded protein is CASSVGVGGAYNEQFF.

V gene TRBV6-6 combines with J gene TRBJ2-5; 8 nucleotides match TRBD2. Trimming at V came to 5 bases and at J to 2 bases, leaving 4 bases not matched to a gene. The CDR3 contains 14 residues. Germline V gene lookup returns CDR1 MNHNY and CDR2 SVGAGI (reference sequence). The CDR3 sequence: CASSRGLVQETQYF. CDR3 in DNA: TGTGCCAGCAGTAGGGGACTAGTTCAAGAGACCCAGTACTTC.

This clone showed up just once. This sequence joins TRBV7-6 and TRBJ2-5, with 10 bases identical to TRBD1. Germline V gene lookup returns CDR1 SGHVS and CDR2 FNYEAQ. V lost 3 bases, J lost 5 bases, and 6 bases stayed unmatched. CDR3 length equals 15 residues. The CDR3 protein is CASSLGTGAEETQYF. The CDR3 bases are TGTGCCAGCAGCTTGGGGACAGGGGCGGAGGAGACCCAGTACTTC.

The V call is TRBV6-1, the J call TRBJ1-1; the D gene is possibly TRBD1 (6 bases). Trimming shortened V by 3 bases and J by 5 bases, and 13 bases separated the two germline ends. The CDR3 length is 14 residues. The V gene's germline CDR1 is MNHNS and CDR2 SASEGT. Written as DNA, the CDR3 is TGTGCCAGCAGTGAGGTGCCTCAGGGGACTGAAGCTTTCTTT. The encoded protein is CASSEVPQGTEAFF.

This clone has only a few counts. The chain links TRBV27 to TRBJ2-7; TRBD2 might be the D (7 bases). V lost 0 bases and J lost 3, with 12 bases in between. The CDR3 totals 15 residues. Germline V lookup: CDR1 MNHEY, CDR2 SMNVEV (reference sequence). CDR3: CASSLSGGGGYEQYF. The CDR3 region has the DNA TGTGCCAGCAGTTTATCCGGCGGGGGCGGCTACGAGCAGTACTTC.

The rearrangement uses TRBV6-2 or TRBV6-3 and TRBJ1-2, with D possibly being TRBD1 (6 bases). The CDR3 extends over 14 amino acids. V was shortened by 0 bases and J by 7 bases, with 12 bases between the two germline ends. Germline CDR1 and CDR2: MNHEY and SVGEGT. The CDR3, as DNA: TGTGCCAGCAGTTACTCGCGCAGGGGCCCTGGCTACACCTTC. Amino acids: CASSYSRRGPGYTF.